The 9 T cell receptor beta chains below come from one sample, sequenced in a study of blood T cell repertoires in COVID-19. Here immunoSEQ multiplex PCR was the method, and the copy in TCRdb shows in-frame clones only, minus some. The top ten clones hold 11% of a sample with some 270,000 clones, approximately 85% of them seen once. The sample consisted of peripheral blood. The receptors stem from a woman in her seventies with acute or convalescent COVID-19.

The chain uses TRBV4-2 and TRBJ1-3; D may be TRBD1 (6 bases). Germline V gene lookup returns CDR1 LGHNA and CDR2 YNFKEQ. The CDR3 totals 16 residues. Trimming took 1 base from V and 0 from J, leaving 10 bases between them. The CDR3 region is CASSQVGQSSGNTIYF. CDR3 nucleotide sequence: TGTGCCAGCAGCCAAGTAGGACAGAGCTCTGGAAACACCATATATTTT.

The V gene is TRBV5-6, the J gene TRBJ2-5; 8 bases are a match to TRBD2. Germline V gene data show CDR1 as SGHDT and CDR2 as YYEEEE. With 4 bases clipped from V and 4 bases from J, the junction kept 9 bases outside the gene matches. The CDR3 is made up of 15 amino acids. CDR3 sequence reads: CASSPRGGMGETQYF. The DNA of the CDR3 is TGTGCCAGCAGCCCACGGGGGGGCATGGGAGAGACCCAGTACTTC.

V is TRBV6-5 and J is TRBJ2-1; 11 nucleotides align to TRBD2. Germline trimming cut 6 bases from V and 4 bases from J; bases unmatched to any gene: 5. This CDR3 spans 15 amino acids. Germline V gives CDR1 MNHEY, CDR2 SVGAGI. CDR3 amino acids: CASRASGGSYNEQFF. In DNA, the CDR3 is TGTGCCAGCAGAGCTAGCGGGGGGTCTTACAATGAGCAGTTCTTC.

V is TRBV18 and J is TRBJ2-5, with 7 bases aligning to TRBD2. There are 16 residues in the CDR3. The junction had 10 bases not matched to a gene; V was cut back by 3 bases and J by 3 bases. Germline CDR1 reads KGHSH; CDR2 reads LQKENI. DNA for the CDR3: TGTGCCAGCTCACCTCAGGAAGCGGGGCCCAAAGAGACCCAGTACTTC. Its protein is CASSPQEAGPKETQYF.

The chain combines TRBV5-1 with TRBJ2-3; a weak D match, TRBD1 (5 bases). The germline V gene has CDR1 SGHRS and CDR2 YFSETQ. There are 12 residues in the CDR3. The ends were cut back, 0 bases at V and 8 bases at J, with 7 bases in the middle. Here the CDR3 DNA reads TGCGCCAGCAGCTTGGAACAGGTTACGCAGTATTTT. Translated: CASSLEQVTQYF.

The V gene is TRBV19, the J gene TRBJ2-5; D might be TRBD2 (6 bases). V gave up 6 bases and J gave up 3 bases, with 14 bases separating them. Germline V gives CDR1 LNHDA, CDR2 SQIVND (reference sequence). The CDR3 runs 14 residues. As DNA, the CDR3 is TGTGCCAGTAGGCACACTTCGGGGGAAGAGACCCAGTACTTC. It codes for CASRHTSGEETQYF.

This clone was detected only once. This chain connects TRBV19 to TRBJ1-1, with a tentative D call TRBD1 (5 bases). V lost 5 bases to trimming and J lost 11 bases, with 24 bases between them. This CDR3 is built from 15 residues. Germline V CDR1 and CDR2: LNHDA, SQIVND (reference sequence). The CDR3 spells CASSSSSRVKHWAFF. In nucleotides, the CDR3 is TGTGCCAGTAGTTCTTCGTCCAGGGTCAAACACTGGGCTTTCTTT.

V gene TRBV14 combines with J gene TRBJ2-7; 7 positions match TRBD1. CDR1 and CDR2 (germline): SGHDN, FVKESK. There are 15 residues in the CDR3. J was trimmed by 3 bases and V by 1 base; bases with no gene match: 6. The CDR3 spells CASSQVSTGFYEQYF. The CDR3 DNA reads as TGTGCCAGCAGCCAAGTCTCGACAGGGTTCTACGAGCAGTACTTC.

The chain carries TRBV3-1 (or the pseudogene TRBV3-2) and TRBJ1-1, with 7 nucleotides matching TRBD1. With V trimmed by 4 bases and J by 1 base, 3 bases remained unmatched. Germline CDR1 LGHDT, CDR2 YNNKEL (reference sequence). This CDR3 has 14 residues. CDR3 sequence reads: CASSLGQANTEAFF. CDR3 DNA sequence: TGTGCCAGCAGCCTTGGACAGGCGAACACTGAAGCTTTCTTT.